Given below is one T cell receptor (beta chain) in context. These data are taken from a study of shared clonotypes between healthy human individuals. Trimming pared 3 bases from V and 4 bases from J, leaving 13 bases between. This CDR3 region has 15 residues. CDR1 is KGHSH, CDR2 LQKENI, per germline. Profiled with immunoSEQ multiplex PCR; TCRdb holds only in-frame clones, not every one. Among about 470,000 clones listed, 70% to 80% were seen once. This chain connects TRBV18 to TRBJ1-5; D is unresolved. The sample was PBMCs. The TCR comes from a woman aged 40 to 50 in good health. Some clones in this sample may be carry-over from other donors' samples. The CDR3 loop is CASSPREGGNQPQHF. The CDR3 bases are TGTGCCAGCTCACCCCGGGAGGGAGGTAATCAGCCCCAGCATTTT. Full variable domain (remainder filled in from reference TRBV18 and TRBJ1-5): NAGVMQNPRHLVRRRGQEARLRCSPMKGHSHVYWYRQLPEEGLKFMVYLQKENIIDESGMPKERFSAEFPKEGPSILRIQQVVRGDSAAYFCASSPREGGNQPQHFGDGTRLSIL.